Listed below are T cell receptor beta chains from one sample, sequenced in a study of blood T cell repertoires in COVID-19. Data came from immunoSEQ multiplex PCR; TCRdb stores just in-frame clones and leaves some out. Found here are just under 45,000 clones, around nine tenths of them singletons; the top ten hold roughly 3.8%. The specimen was peripheral blood. All receptors come from a man between 35 and 55 years old with COVID-19, enrolled during active disease. CDR3s include the opening cysteine and the closing phenylalanine or tryptophan. Fields, in order: D gene, V gene, CDR3 protein. The D gene is left open where the match is weak.

-,TRBV7-9,CASTDSLKETQYF
-,TRBV30,CAWSPGGGRVTEAFF
-,TRBV2,CASSEVDTYTDTQYF
TRBD2,TRBV6-4,CASSPLAGGETQYF
-,TRBV4-2,CASSQQGGGYEKLFF
TRBD1,TRBV5-4,CASSLGGQPNEKLFF
TRBD2,TRBV7-8,CASSLEGVAGGVTQYF
-,TRBV6-5,CASRGLIYEQYF
-,TRBV19,CASSMGGGTEAFF
-,TRBV24-1,CATSDTGPNEKLFF
TRBD2,TRBV15,CATSRARTSGGEETQYF
-,TRBV4-2,CASSQDRGTNEKLFF
-,TRBV11-2,CASSSSLGVNSPLHF